This T cell receptor beta chain was identified in a study of T cell repertoires in cytomegalovirus infection (dated by TCRdb to the late 2010s). At the level of the whole study: Recently identified HLA-C-restricted CMV epitopes, whose presentation resists viral immunomodulation, were targeted by peptide stimulations together with well-studied HLA-B-restricted epitopes. Donor HLA type was relevant to the analysis, as public TCR beta signatures indicated carriage of CMV infection together with the matching HLA type. General study outcomes and caveats: The ex vivo response was dominated by HLA-C-restricted CMV-specific TCR beta clonotypes, which also provided the single most frequent clonotype in two of eight donors. In both this cohort and an independent cohort of 352 donors, the cumulative frequency of public TCR beta family members distinguished carriers of CMV infection plus the relevant HLA type.

This specimen's treatment or condition label, interpreted: in vitro stimulation with specific CMV peptide epitopes to enrich CMV-specific T cells. Deletion took 7 bases off V and 2 bases off J, with a span of 19 bases between the germline ends. As encoded in the germline V gene, CDR1 is ENHRY while CDR2 is SYGVKD. From its cysteine to its phenylalanine, the CDR3 spans 16 amino acids. Just the 48-base CDR3 DNA is kept, in frame starting at base 1. TCRdb shows the sequencer as Illumina HiSeq 1500. TCRdb itself trimmed the public reads at Q25 with fastp, ran MiXCR and retained productive beta chains. Rows with one shared CDR3 protein collapse into an entry with the most common genes and DNA. The sample yields 450,000 to 650,000 distinct CDR3 sequences; approximately 40% were counted once. Of the sample, about 46% falls within the top ten clones. This clonotype occurred many times. Its antigen is not yet known. Qualities for individual bases were not recorded, and no much larger clone is one base off.

The receptor comes from a human donor in good health (CMV status not recorded). Some clones in this sample may be carry-over from other donors' samples. The rearranged segments are TRBV10-3 and TRBJ2-3; a tentative D call is TRBD2 (6 bases match). Sequenced here: cultured PBMCs, sampled from culture after CMV antigen stimulation. This receptor has the CDR3 CAIKPRRESATDTQYF. The sequenced DNA is TGTGCCATCAAGCCCAGACGGGAGTCCGCCACAGATACGCAGTATTTT.